The present T cell receptor (beta chain) was sequenced within a study of shared clonotypes between healthy human individuals. Germline V gives CDR1 SGHRS, CDR2 YFSETQ. J lost 7 bases, V lost 4 bases, and 7 bases had no gene match. CDR3 length equals 13 residues. The method was immunoSEQ multiplex PCR; TCRdb's version includes in-frame clones alone and lacks a portion of them. The sample lists roughly 2,500,000 clones, roughly 93% seen once, with 0.36% in the top ten. This clone showed up just a few times. This receptor was identified in a man aged 18 to 35 in good health. Some clones in this sample may be carry-over from other donors' samples. Sequencing used naive CD4+ T cells from PBMCs. Subset indicated: CD45RA+ positively selected. The chain combines TRBV5-1 with TRBJ1-1, with 7 bases fitting TRBD1. Here the CDR3 reads CASSPRTGGEAFF. CDR3 DNA: TGCGCCAGCAGCCCGAGGACAGGTGGTGAAGCTTTCTTT. Full variable domain (rest looked up from reference TRBV5-1 and TRBJ1-1): KAGVTQTPRYLIKTRGQQVTLSCSPISGHRSVSWYQQTPGQGLQFLFEYFSETQRNKGNFPGRFSGRQFSNSRSEMNVSTLELGDSALYLCASSPRTGGEAFFGQGTRLTVV.